This entry is about one TCR beta chain. Its target is unknown. V was pared by 4 bases and J by 0 bases, with 11 bases of the junction left unmatched. CDR1 and CDR2 (germline): SEHNR, FQNEAQ (reference sequence). CDR3 size: 17 residues. Only in-frame clones appear in the TCRdb table, and some are missing; sequencing was by immunoSEQ multiplex PCR. The sample contains some 2.1 million clones, about 94% of which appear only once. The sample belongs to a study of shared clonotypes between healthy human individuals. Overall study: CD4 naive and memory got three plates each, CD8 naive two, CD8 memory one.

Positive CCR7 selection of CD45RO-negative cells yielded the naive CD8 cells, and terminally differentiated effector memory CD45RA+ cells were excluded. Every one of the donors was a Caucasian adult that lived in Nashville, Tennessee. Study-level points and caveats: Donor scarcity curtailed the genetic and exposure-history diversity represented herein. Among donors, the sharing of clonotypes was expected to be influenced by sequencing depth.

Source material: naive CD8+ T cells from PBMCs. The clonotype comes from a man younger than 35 in good health. Some clones in this sample may be carry-over from other donors' samples. The chain couples TRBV7-9 to TRBJ2-5, with 7 bases identical to TRBD2. Here the CDR3 reads CASSSPPAGGNQETQYF. In nucleotides, the CDR3 is TGTGCCAGCAGCTCTCCCCCTGCCGGGGGGAACCAAGAGACCCAGTACTTC. The full variable domain, completed using reference TRBV7-9 and TRBJ2-5, is DTGVSQNPRHKITKRGQNVTFRCDPISEHNRLYWYRQTLGQGPEFLTYFQNEAQLEKSRLLSDRFSAERPKGSFSTLEIQRTEQGDSAMYLCASSSPPAGGNQETQYFGPGTRLLVL.